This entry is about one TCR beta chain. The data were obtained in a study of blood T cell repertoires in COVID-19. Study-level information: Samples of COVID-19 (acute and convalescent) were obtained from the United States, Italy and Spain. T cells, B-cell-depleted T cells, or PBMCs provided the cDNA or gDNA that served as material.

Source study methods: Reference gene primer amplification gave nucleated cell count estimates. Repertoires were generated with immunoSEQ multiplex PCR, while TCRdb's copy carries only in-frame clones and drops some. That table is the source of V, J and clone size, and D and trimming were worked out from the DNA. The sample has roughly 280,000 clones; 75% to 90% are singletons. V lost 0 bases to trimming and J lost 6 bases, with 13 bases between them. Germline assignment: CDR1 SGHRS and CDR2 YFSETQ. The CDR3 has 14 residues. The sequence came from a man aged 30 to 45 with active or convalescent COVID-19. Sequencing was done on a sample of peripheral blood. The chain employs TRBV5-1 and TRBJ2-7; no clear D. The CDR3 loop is CASSLADGPAEQYF. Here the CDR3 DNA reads TGCGCCAGCAGCTTGGCGGATGGGCCGGCCGAGCAGTACTTC. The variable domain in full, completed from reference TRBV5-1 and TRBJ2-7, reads KAGVTQTPRYLIKTRGQQVTLSCSPISGHRSVSWYQQTPGQGLQFLFEYFSETQRNKGNFPGRFSGRQFSNSRSEMNVSTLELGDSALYLCASSLADGPAEQYFGPGTRLTVT.